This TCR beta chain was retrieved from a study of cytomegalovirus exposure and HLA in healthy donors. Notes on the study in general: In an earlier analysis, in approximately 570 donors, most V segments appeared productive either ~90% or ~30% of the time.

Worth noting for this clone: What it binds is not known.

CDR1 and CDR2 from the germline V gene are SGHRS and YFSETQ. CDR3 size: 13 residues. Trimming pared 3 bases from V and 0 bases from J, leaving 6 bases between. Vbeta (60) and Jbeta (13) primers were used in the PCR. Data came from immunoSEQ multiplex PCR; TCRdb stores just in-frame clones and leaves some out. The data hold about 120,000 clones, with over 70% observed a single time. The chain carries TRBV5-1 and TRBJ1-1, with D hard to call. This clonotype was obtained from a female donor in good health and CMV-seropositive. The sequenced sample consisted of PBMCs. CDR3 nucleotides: TGCGCCAGCAGCTCCCCAGTGAACACTGAAGCTTTCTTT. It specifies CASSSPVNTEAFF.